These 31 T cell receptor beta chains came from one sample sequenced in a study of T-cell memory formation after mild COVID-19. TCRdb independently ran MiXCR on the 5' RACE reads; one entry per CDR3 protein. The sample yields approximately 300,000 distinct CDR3 sequences, 7.5% to 9.5% seen once. Sequenced sample: PBMCs or a T cell subset sorted from them (not recorded which). The receptors derive from a man younger than 30 who had mild COVID-19 (a few samples of this study predate the infection). Cell type and time point are not known.

The table lists this clonotype with a few counts. V gene TRBV5-1 combines with J gene TRBJ1-1; possible D gene TRBD1, 5 bases. Germline V gives CDR1 SGHRS, CDR2 YFSETQ. The CDR3 has 16 amino acids. V was shortened by 0 bases and J by 11 bases, with 23 bases between the two germline ends. The CDR3 is CASSLAFRRAVENAFF. The CDR3, as DNA: TGCGCCAGCAGCTTGGCCTTCCGCAGGGCCGTGGAAAATGCTTTCTTT.

The chain links TRBV20-1 to TRBJ2-3, with 8 bases lining up with TRBD1. Germline trimming cut 3 bases from V and 6 bases from J; bases unmatched to any gene: 8. Germline CDR1 reads DFQATT; CDR2 reads SNEGSKA (reference sequence). This CDR3 contains 14 residues. In nucleotides, the CDR3 is TGCAGTGCTAGTATCCAGGGGGCGCGGGATACGCAGTATTTT. Protein product: CSASIQGARDTQYF.

There are many counts of this clonotype. This chain joins TRBV7-9 and TRBJ2-5; tentatively, D is TRBD2 (5 bases). The CDR3 contains 15 residues. Trimming removed 1 base from V and 1 base from J, with 10 bases in between. CDR1 and CDR2 from the germline V gene are SEHNR and FQNEAQ (reference sequence). The DNA for the CDR3 is TGTGCCAGCAGCTTAGGCCCGGACTCCCAAGAGACCCAGTACTTC. Amino acid sequence: CASSLGPDSQETQYF. Full variable domain (rest looked up from reference TRBV7-9 and TRBJ2-5): DTGVSQNPRHKITKRGQNVTFRCDPISEHNRLYWYRQTLGQGPEFLTYFQNEAQLEKSRLLSDRFSAERPKGSFSTLEIQRTEQGDSAMYLCASSLGPDSQETQYFGPGTRLLVL.

The sample holds a few counts of this clonotype. This chain uses TRBV7-9 with TRBJ2-1; TRBD2 matches 12 bases. The V gene's germline CDR1 is SEHNR and CDR2 FQNEAQ (reference sequence). With V trimmed by 5 bases and J by 7 bases, 3 bases remained unmatched. The CDR3 has 14 amino acids. The CDR3 nucleotides are TGTGCCAGCAGCGTAGGACTAGCGGGAAATGAGCAGTTCTTC. This translates into CASSVGLAGNEQFF.

This clonotype showed up just a few times. The V call is TRBV7-2, the J call TRBJ2-2; D perhaps matches TRBD1 (6 bases). The germline V gene has CDR1 SGHTA and CDR2 FQGNSA. V was shortened by 4 bases and J by 6 bases, with 15 bases between the two germline ends. The length of the CDR3 is 15 residues. CDR3: CASSSGWGRPGELFF. CDR3 DNA: TGTGCCAGCAGCTCGGGCTGGGGGCGCCCCGGGGAGCTGTTTTTT.

This clonotype turned up a few times. The chain recombines TRBV4-2 with TRBJ2-5; 11 nucleotides line up with TRBD2. V shed 4 bases and J 5 bases; nucleotides not matched to a gene: 9. The CDR3 spans 16 residues. CDR1 and CDR2 from the germline V gene are LGHNA and YNFKEQ. The CDR3 spells CASSPQTLAGGETQYF. The CDR3 DNA reads TGTGCCAGCAGCCCGCAAACCCTAGCGGGGGGCGAGACCCAGTACTTC.

The V gene is TRBV30, the J gene TRBJ2-5; D possibly corresponds to TRBD2 (6 bases). This CDR3 is 12 amino acids long. The V and J ends lost 3 bases and 4 bases respectively, with 9 bases between them. Germline V CDR1 and CDR2: GTSNPN, SVGIG (reference sequence). This CDR3 is CAWRREVETQYF. The CDR3 nucleotides are TGTGCCTGGAGGCGGGAAGTAGAGACCCAGTACTTC.

The chain joins TRBV5-1 to TRBJ1-2; D is uncertain. The CDR3 runs 15 residues. The V end lost 4 bases, the J end lost 2 bases, and 15 bases lay between the germline ends. Germline V gene data show CDR1 as SGHRS and CDR2 as YFSETQ. The CDR3 sequence: CASSPVVGWNYGYTF. For the CDR3, the DNA is TGCGCCAGCAGCCCGGTAGTGGGTTGGAACTATGGCTACACCTTC.

This clonotype has just a few counts. The gene calls are TRBV9 and TRBJ1-1; D is ambiguous. Trimming removed 3 bases from V and 0 bases from J, with 6 bases in between. CDR3 length: 13 amino acids. Germline V lookup: CDR1 SGDLS, CDR2 YYNGEE. The CDR3, as DNA: TGTGCCAGCAGCGCCGCGATGAACACTGAAGCTTTCTTT. This encodes CASSAAMNTEAFF.

The CDR3 DNA sequence: TGCGCCAGCAGCTTGGAAGCAGGATCGAACACCGGGGAGCTGTTTTTT. Translated: CASSLEAGSNTGELFF. J is TRBJ2-2 and V is TRBV5-1; D is unresolved. Trimming shortened V by 0 bases and J by 0 bases, and 9 bases separated the two germline ends. The germline CDR1 and CDR2 sequences are SGHRS and YFSETQ. This CDR3 is built from 16 residues.

This clonotype appeared a few times. The chain links TRBV12-3 or TRBV12-4 to TRBJ1-5; D possibly corresponds to TRBD1 (5 bases). Trimming left V 6 bases short and J 3 bases short, with 15 bases between. This CDR3 is built from 15 residues. The CDR3 nucleotides are TGTGCCAGCAGCTCTGGGACTGGATACAATCAGCCCCAGCATTTT. It encodes CASSSGTGYNQPQHF.

The rearrangement joins TRBV29-1 to TRBJ1-1; D gene ambiguous. V was cut by 1 base and J by 3 bases, with 9 bases left in between. Per the germline V gene, CDR1 is SQVTM and CDR2 is ANQGSEA. This CDR3 is 13 amino acids long. The CDR3 protein is CSVEGEEDTEAFF. Here the CDR3 DNA reads TGCAGCGTTGAAGGGGAGGAGGACACTGAAGCTTTCTTT.

This clonotype was detected only a few times. This chain links TRBV12-3 or TRBV12-4 with TRBJ2-3; 11 bases map to TRBD2. V trimming: 6 bases; J trimming: 0 bases; junction bases outside the gene matches: 5. The CDR3 extends over 16 amino acids. The CDR3 reads CASSFIAGGSTDTQYF. Written as DNA, the CDR3 is TGTGCCAGCAGCTTCATAGCGGGGGGGAGCACAGATACGCAGTATTTT.

The table lists this clonotype with many counts. V gene TRBV5-1 combines with J gene TRBJ2-3, with TRBD1 identical over 8 bases. CDR3 length: 17 amino acids. V lost 1 base, J lost 0 bases, and 7 bases stayed unmatched. Germline CDR1 is SGHRS and CDR2 is YFSETQ. CDR3 DNA sequence: TGCGCCAGCAGCTTGATAACAGGGGGATTTAGCACAGATACGCAGTATTTT. Protein product: CASSLITGGFSTDTQYF.

This clonotype was recorded many times. V gene TRBV5-4 combines with J gene TRBJ2-7, with D perhaps TRBD1 (6 bases). V dropped 1 base and J dropped 7 bases, with 15 bases sitting between them. Germline lookup yields CDR1 SGHNT and CDR2 YYREEE (reference sequence). This CDR3 comprises 14 residues. DNA of the CDR3: TGTGCCAGCAGCTTGTCGACAGGATTTGGGGAGCAGTACTTC. Translation: CASSLSTGFGEQYF.

This sequence joins TRBV5-1 and TRBJ1-3, with D maybe TRBD1 (5 bases). V was shortened by 3 bases and J by 4 bases, with 14 bases between the two germline ends. CDR1 and CDR2 (germline): SGHRS, YFSETQ. The CDR3 is made up of 15 amino acids. CDR3 sequence: CASSYTGTSGNTIYF. The CDR3 nucleotides are TGCGCCAGCAGCTACACCGGGACCTCCGGAAACACCATATATTTT. The whole variable domain, filled in from reference TRBV5-1 and TRBJ1-3, reads KAGVTQTPRYLIKTRGQQVTLSCSPISGHRSVSWYQQTPGQGLQFLFEYFSETQRNKGNFPGRFSGRQFSNSRSEMNVSTLELGDSALYLCASSYTGTSGNTIYFGEGSWLTVV.

This clonotype was found a few times. This chain connects TRBV15 to TRBJ2-3, with D maybe TRBD2 (6 bases). CDR3 length: 15 amino acids. Trimming stripped 1 base from V and 2 bases from J, with 10 bases between. In germline, CDR1 is LNHNV, CDR2 YYDKDF (reference sequence). Here the CDR3 reads CATSRAGVNTDTQYF. CDR3 nucleotides: TGTGCCACCAGCAGAGCGGGGGTCAACACAGATACGCAGTATTTT.

This clonotype was counted at least ten times. The J gene is TRBJ2-3, the V gene TRBV7-3; 7 bases line up with TRBD2. V gave up 5 bases and J gave up 8 bases; unmatched junction bases: 10. In germline, CDR1 is SGHTA, CDR2 FQGTGA. The CDR3 loop spans 14 amino acids. Here the CDR3 DNA reads TGTGCCAGCAGCGCCGCGGGCGGGGGAGGTACGCAGTATTTT. Translated, it gives CASSAAGGGGTQYF.

This rearrangement joins TRBV5-4 to TRBJ2-1, with 7 positions matching TRBD2. The CDR3 length is 15 residues. V shed 2 bases and J 7 bases; nucleotides not matched to a gene: 9. Germline CDR1 is SGHNT and CDR2 is YYREEE (reference sequence). The DNA for the CDR3 is TGTGCCAGCAGCTTCAGACTAGCCGACGGTAATGAGCAGTTCTTC. It translates to CASSFRLADGNEQFF.

At least ten counts were recorded for this clonotype. This rearrangement joins TRBV20-1 to TRBJ2-2; TRBD2 is a possible D gene (5 bases). CDR3 length equals 15 residues. The germline CDR1 and CDR2 sequences are DFQATT and SNEGSKA (reference sequence). V gave up 1 base and J gave up 0 bases, with 9 bases separating them. The CDR3 DNA reads TGCAGTGCTAGAGGGGGAGTATCGAACACCGGGGAGCTGTTTTTT. Its protein is CSARGGVSNTGELFF.

The chain recombines TRBV6-6 with TRBJ2-3, with 7 bases fitting TRBD2. There are 16 residues in the CDR3. The germline V gene encodes CDR1 MNHNY and CDR2 SVGAGI (reference sequence). Germline trimming cut 6 bases from V and 1 base from J; bases unmatched to any gene: 10. CDR3 residues: CASRRPGAGGTDTQYF. The DNA of the CDR3 is TGTGCCAGCAGACGACCAGGTGCGGGGGGCACAGATACGCAGTATTTT.

This clonotype was counted a few times. The rearrangement uses TRBV6-6 and TRBJ2-2; a possible D gene is TRBD2 (5 bases). Germline loops: CDR1 MNHNY, CDR2 SVGAGI (reference sequence). The CDR3 is 13 amino acids. Trimming removed 6 bases from V and 6 bases from J, with 11 bases in between. The CDR3 bases are TGTGCCAGCAGGGAGGATTGGTCCGGGGAGCTGTTTTTT. This codes for CASREDWSGELFF.

This clonotype came up a few times. The chain links TRBV4-3 to TRBJ2-6; unclear D gene. V was trimmed by 0 bases and J by 5 bases, leaving 5 bases between them. Germline V CDR1 and CDR2: LGHNA, YSLEER. The CDR3 length is 14 residues. CDR3 sequence: CASSQDVRANVLTF. The CDR3 region has the DNA TGCGCCAGCAGCCAAGATGTACGGGCCAACGTCCTGACTTTC.

This clonotype was detected only a few times. The V and J genes are TRBV4-2 and TRBJ2-5; 13 bases line up with TRBD2. Germline CDR1 reads LGHNA; CDR2 reads YNFKEQ. The CDR3 has 17 residues. The V gene end was trimmed by 1 base and the J gene end by 2 bases; junction bases not matched to a gene: 4. The chain's CDR3 is CASSQGTSGGPQETQYF. Here the CDR3 DNA reads TGTGCCAGCAGCCAAGGGACTAGCGGGGGTCCACAAGAGACCCAGTACTTC.

V is TRBV7-2 and J is TRBJ1-5; D is ambiguous. The CDR3 sequence is 14 residues long. V was shortened by 4 bases and J by 10 bases, with 17 bases between the two germline ends. Germline V gene lookup returns CDR1 SGHTA and CDR2 FQGNSA. CDR3 bases: TGTGCCAGCAGCTCTACCAGCAAGGATCGTCCCCAGCATTTT. Its translation is CASSSTSKDRPQHF.

This clonotype was counted ten times or more. The chain links TRBV6-2 or TRBV6-3 to TRBJ1-1; D is unresolved. Germline CDR1 reads MNHEY; CDR2 reads SVGEGT. The CDR3 is made up of 14 amino acids. The germline V and J ends were trimmed by 2 bases and 0 bases, with 7 bases remaining between them. The CDR3 DNA sequence: TGTGCCAGCAGTTACGGCGGGGTGAACACTGAAGCTTTCTTT. Encoded protein: CASSYGGVNTEAFF.

DNA of the CDR3: TGTGCCAGCAGCCAAACGCAGGGGGATGATAGAGCTTTCTTT. It yields the protein CASSQTQGDDRAFF. This chain joins TRBV3-1 and TRBJ1-1, with TRBD1 identical over 7 bases. CDR1 is LGHDT and CDR2 is YNNKEL in the germline V gene (reference sequence). The V segment lost 2 bases and the J segment 10 bases; nucleotides outside the gene matches: 10. The length of the CDR3 is 14 residues.

This clonotype was counted many times. This chain uses TRBV7-2 with TRBJ2-3; 10 nucleotides agree with TRBD2. From germline, CDR1 is SGHTA and CDR2 FQGNSA. This CDR3 is 16 amino acids long. The V gene end was trimmed by 2 bases and the J gene end by 3 bases; junction bases not matched to a gene: 5. The CDR3 nucleotides read TGTGCCAGCAGCTTATTCTTAGCGGGGGGAACAGATACGCAGTATTTT. It specifies CASSLFLAGGTDTQYF.

The chain is built from TRBV7-7 and TRBJ1-3; 7 nucleotides match TRBD1. This CDR3 region has 13 residues. V lost 5 bases, J lost 7 bases, and 5 bases stayed unmatched. Germline V CDR1 and CDR2: SSHAT, FNYEAQ (reference sequence). This chain's CDR3 is CASSPVQGNTIYF. In DNA, the CDR3 is TGTGCCAGCAGCCCCGTACAGGGGAACACCATATATTTT.

This sequence joins TRBV3-1 and TRBJ2-3; tentative D call: TRBD1 (5 bases). Trimming took off 4 bases at V and 2 bases at J, with 10 bases between the two ends. Germline V lookup: CDR1 LGHDT, CDR2 YNNKEL (reference sequence). The CDR3 is 14 amino acids. CDR3 sequence: CASSPMTATDTQYF. CDR3 nucleotides: TGTGCCAGCAGCCCAATGACAGCCACAGATACGCAGTATTTT.

This clonotype came up a few times. V and J are TRBV6-5 and TRBJ2-5; D is ambiguous. Looked up from germline, CDR1 is MNHEY and CDR2 is SVGAGI. Trimming removed 2 bases from V and 7 bases from J, with 17 bases in between. This CDR3 has 15 amino acids. CDR3 nucleotides: TGTGCCAGCAGTTACGTGGGCGCGGCGGCGGCGACCCAGTACTTC. Protein sequence: CASSYVGAAAATQYF.